Following are 2 T cell receptor beta chains from one sample sequenced in a study of control samples from healthy donors and cancer patients. The protocol was immunoSEQ multiplex PCR, while the TCRdb copy is restricted to in-frame clones and leaves out a portion. The data contain tens of thousands of clones, 70% to 90% of them singletons. The sequenced material came from PBMCs. These receptors were taken from an older woman with head and neck cancer.

The chain joins TRBV4-2 to TRBJ2-7, with unresolved D. CDR1 and CDR2 from the germline V gene are LGHNA and YNFKEQ. The CDR3 runs to 13 residues. V was clipped by 0 bases and J by 6 bases, with 9 bases between them. The CDR3 region is CASSQDSSPEQYF. The CDR3 coding sequence is TGTGCCAGCAGCCAAGATAGTAGTCCCGAGCAGTACTTC.

V usage is TRBV4-1 and J usage is TRBJ2-7, with TRBD1 matching over 7 bases. The junction had 8 bases not matched to a gene; V was cut back by 6 bases and J by 3 bases. The CDR3 spans 14 residues. In germline, CDR1 is MGHRA, CDR2 YSYEKL. The CDR3 loop is CASSRQGLVYEQYF. The DNA of the CDR3 is TGCGCCAGCAGTCGACAGGGCTTGGTCTACGAGCAGTACTTC.